This T cell receptor beta chain was sequenced in a study of neurological immune-mediated disorders. Each CDR3 protein gets one entry after TCRdb re-called the 5' RACE reads with MiXCR. The profile shows 25,000 to 30,000 distinct CDR3 sequences, more than 10% of them singletons. There are many counts of this clonotype. The sample taken for sequencing was PBMCs. This TCR was recovered from a man in his fifties or sixties in good health.

The CDR3 DNA follows: TGTGCCAGCAGACCGACCCGGAACACTGAAGCTTTCTTT. It translates to CASRPTRNTEAFF. The rearrangement joins TRBV7-2 to TRBJ1-1; no clear D gene. The V gene's germline CDR1 is SGHTA and CDR2 FQGNSA. The CDR3 has 13 amino acids. The V gene lost 6 bases and the J gene lost 1 base, with 9 bases spanning the gap. The whole variable domain, remainder taken from reference TRBV7-2 and TRBJ1-1, is GAGVSQSPSNKVTEKGKDVELRCDPISGHTALYWYRQSLGQGLEFLIYFQGNSAPDKSGLPSDRFSAERTGGSVSTLTIQRTQQEDSAVYLCASRPTRNTEAFFGQGTRLTVV.